This record covers a single T cell receptor (beta chain). V was clipped by 4 bases and J by 5 bases; unmatched bases: 8. This CDR3 is built from 14 residues. From germline, CDR1 is SQVTM and CDR2 ANQGSEA. The record originates from a study of blood T cell repertoires in COVID-19. In the study overall: Material from acute and convalescent COVID-19 was sourced from the United States, Italy and Spain.

In the authors' methods: Nucleated cell counts were estimated from reference gene primer amplification. The assay was immunoSEQ multiplex PCR, and TCRdb's table has in-frame clones only and misses some. V, J and clone size reflect that table, while D and trimming were determined from the DNA. The table records some 670,000 clones, 70% to 90% of them present only once. The origin of this receptor is a woman under 30 with acute or convalescent COVID-19. Sequencing was performed on peripheral blood. This chain connects TRBV29-1 to TRBJ1-1; 9 bases align to TRBD1. In DNA form, the CDR3 reads TGCAGCGTTGGAGTCGGGACAGGGACTACTGAAGCTTTCTTT. This gives the protein CSVGVGTGTTEAFF.